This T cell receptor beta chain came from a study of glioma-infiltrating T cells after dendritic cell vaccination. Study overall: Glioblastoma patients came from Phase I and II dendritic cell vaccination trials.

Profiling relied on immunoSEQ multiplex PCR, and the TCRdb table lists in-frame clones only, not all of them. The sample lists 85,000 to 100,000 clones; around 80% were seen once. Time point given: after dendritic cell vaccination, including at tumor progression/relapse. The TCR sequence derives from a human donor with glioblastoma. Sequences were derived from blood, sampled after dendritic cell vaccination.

The CDR3 region is CASSAGSGTGTTYEQYF. CDR3 DNA sequence: TGTGCCAGTAGCGCGGGGTCGGGGACAGGGACTACCTACGAGCAGTACTTC. The chain carries TRBV19 and TRBJ2-7; TRBD1 aligns across 9 bases. With V trimmed by 6 bases and J by 2 bases, 14 bases remained unmatched. This CDR3 region has 17 residues. Looked up from germline, CDR1 is LNHDA and CDR2 is SQIVND (reference sequence).